The rows below give T cell receptor beta chains drawn from one sample of a study of post-analysis software for immune sequencing data. TCRdb fed the PCR reads into MiXCR, producing one record per CDR3 protein. The data hold a few hundred thousand distinct CDR3 sequences, with 30% to 40% observed a single time. Source material: blood. The receptors were sampled from a girl aged 2 to 17 with multiple sclerosis. The CDR3 runs from the conserved cysteine through the conserved F or W. D genes are given only for firm matches. Clone size, where shown, is once, few, many, or a class for clones that have expanded.

clone size,CDR3 length,V gene,J gene,D gene,CDR3 DNA,CDR3 protein
once,15,TRBV20-1,TRBJ2-3,-,TGCAGTGCTAGAGAAGGGGCAGGGAGCACAGATACGCAGTATTTT,CSAREGAGSTDTQYF
-,16,TRBV18,TRBJ2-7,-,TGTGCCAGCTCACCAAACAGGGTTGGGAGCTCCTACGAGCAGTACTTC,CASSPNRVGSSYEQYF
few,15,TRBV20-1,TRBJ1-1,-,TGCAGTGCTAGAGGCCCTGACGATCTGAACACTGAAGCTTTCTTT,CSARGPDDLNTEAFF
-,12,TRBV20-1,TRBJ1-1,-,TGCAGTGCTCCTCCATTAAACACTGAAGCTTTCTTT,CSAPPLNTEAFF
-,16,TRBV3-1,TRBJ2-4,-,TGTGCCAGCAGCCCCGCCGGGACACTGGCCAAAAACATTCAGTACTTC,CASSPAGTLAKNIQYF
-,16,TRBV24-1,TRBJ2-1,TRBD2,TGTGCCACCAGTGATCTCGATAGCGGGGATGGCGATGAGCAGTTCTTC,CATSDLDSGDGDEQFF
-,13,TRBV7-2,TRBJ2-7,-,TGTACCAGCAGCTTAAGGAAACGGGGCGAGCAGTACTTC,CTSSLRKRGEQYF
few,10,TRBV6-6,TRBJ2-1,-,TGTGCCAGCAGTAACGGGGAGCAGTTCTTC,CASSNGEQFF
-,15,TRBV5-5,TRBJ2-5,-,TGTGCCAGCAGCTTGGCCGCGGCAGGGACAGAGACCCAGTACTTC,CASSLAAAGTETQYF
-,17,TRBV9,TRBJ1-6,TRBD1,TGTGCCAGCAGCGTAGAGGCAGGGGGCGAGTTTAGGTCACCCCTCCACTTT,CASSVEAGGEFRSPLHF
few,14,TRBV5-1,TRBJ2-3,-,TGCGCCAGCAGCCCAGGTTCTCCGGCAGATACGCAGTATTTT,CASSPGSPADTQYF
many,16,TRBV3-1,TRBJ2-7,TRBD2,TGTGCCAGCAGCCAAGTCAGCGGGGGGCGTCTTCACGAGCAGTACTTC,CASSQVSGGRLHEQYF
-,15,TRBV29-1,TRBJ2-4,-,TGCAGCGTTGTAGAGTCTGGAACGGCCAAAAACATTCAGTACTTC,CSVVESGTAKNIQYF
few,15,TRBV27,TRBJ2-5,TRBD2,TGTGCCAGCAGTCTTAGCGGGGGATTGGGGGAGACCCAGTACTTC,CASSLSGGLGETQYF
few,14,TRBV5-1,TRBJ2-7,-,TGCGCCAGCAGGGAGCGGCCAAGCTCCTACGAGCAGTACTTC,CASRERPSSYEQYF
-,15,TRBV6-5,TRBJ2-1,TRBD1,TGTGCCAGCAGTTACTCTTCAGGGGGCCGCAATGAGCAGTTCTTC,CASSYSSGGRNEQFF
few,14,TRBV11-1,TRBJ1-2,TRBD1,TGTGCCAGCAGCTCAGGGGGACAGTCTTCTGGCTACACCTTC,CASSSGGQSSGYTF
few,12,TRBV3-1,TRBJ1-2,-,TGTGCCAGCAGCCAAGCGGAGAGAGGCTACACCTTC,CASSQAERGYTF
-,13,TRBV6-1,TRBJ2-7,-,TGTGCCAGCAGCCTTTCCACGTACTACGAGCAGTACTTC,CASSLSTYYEQYF
-,16,TRBV11-2,TRBJ2-1,TRBD1,TGTGCCAGCAGCTCCTCACAGGGGCGCTCCTACAGTGAGCAGTTCTTC,CASSSSQGRSYSEQFF
few,14,TRBV10-3,TRBJ1-2,-,TGTGCCATCAGCGAATTTCTAGGGGGCTATGGCTACACCTTC,CAISEFLGGYGYTF
many,14,TRBV9,TRBJ2-1,-,TGTGCCAGCAGCGTAGTTGGAAGCTTCGATGAGCAGTTCTTC,CASSVVGSFDEQFF
-,15,TRBV20-1,TRBJ1-5,TRBD1,TGCAGTGCTAGGACAAACCAGGGGGGAGGGCAGCCCCAGCATTTT,CSARTNQGGGQPQHF
-,15,TRBV29-1,TRBJ2-1,TRBD2,TGCAGCGTGGATCAAGGACTAGCGGGGGAGGGGGAGCAGTTCTTC,CSVDQGLAGEGEQFF
few,17,TRBV7-8,TRBJ2-1,-,TGTGCCAGCAGCTCTAGGCGGAGCGATAGCTCCTACAATGAGCAGTTCTTC,CASSSRRSDSSYNEQFF
-,17,TRBV7-2,TRBJ2-2,TRBD2,TGTGCCAGCAGACCAAGGGGTAGCGGGGGGAACACCGGGGAGCTGTTTTTT,CASRPRGSGGNTGELFF
-,11,TRBV20-1,TRBJ2-7,TRBD1,TGCAGTGCTGGACAGGGAGTCGAGCAGTACTTC,CSAGQGVEQYF
-,14,TRBV18,TRBJ1-5,-,TGTGCCAGCTCCTCTGAACAGGGTCGTCAGCCCCAGCATTTT,CASSSEQGRQPQHF
-,9,TRBV21-1,TRBJ2-3,-,TGTGCCAGCAGCGGAGCGCAGTATTTT,CASSGAQYF
-,15,TRBV7-3,TRBJ2-7,TRBD1,TGTGCCAGCAGCTTAAGTCCAGGGGGAAACTACGAGCAGTACTTC,CASSLSPGGNYEQYF
few,15,TRBV28,TRBJ1-2,-,TGTGCCAGCAGGTTCGAGGCAGGGTATCACTATGGCTACACCTTC,CASRFEAGYHYGYTF
-,15,TRBV7-8,TRBJ2-4,-,TGTGCCAGCAGCTTGAAGGGAGGTGGCAAAAACATTCAGTACTTC,CASSLKGGGKNIQYF
-,16,TRBV5-1,TRBJ2-3,-,TGCGCCAGCAGCTTGGTTTCGTCTTCTAGCACAGATACGCAGTATTTT,CASSLVSSSSTDTQYF
-,19,TRBV6-4,TRBJ1-2,-,TGTGCCAGCGGGAGACAGAGTAAGCCCAATCGACCCTATGGCAGGGGCTACACCTTC,CASGRQSKPNRPYGRGYTF
few,17,TRBV5-4,TRBJ1-3,TRBD1,TGTGCCAGCAGCCCCAGGGGACAGGGGACGTTTGGAAACACCATATATTTT,CASSPRGQGTFGNTIYF